The next 17 T cell receptor beta chains were all read from a single sample in a study of cytomegalovirus exposure and HLA in healthy donors. Amplification used 60 Vbeta primers and 13 Jbeta primers. The repertoire was sequenced with immunoSEQ multiplex PCR; TCRdb's copy has only in-frame clones and lacks some. Here the sample spans approximately 170,000 clones, more than 65% being singletons. Material: PBMCs. The receptors shown here come from a man aged 18 to 30 in good health and CMV-seropositive.

As DNA, the CDR3 is TGTGCCAGCAGCGTAGATACCCGGAGCTCCTACGAGCAGTACTTC. Encoded protein: CASSVDTRSSYEQYF. The chain employs TRBV9 and TRBJ2-7; D not certain. Germline V gives CDR1 SGDLS, CDR2 YYNGEE. The CDR3 is made up of 15 amino acids. V gave up 0 bases and J gave up 0 bases, with 10 bases separating them.

This clone has more than one count but fewer than ten. This chain links TRBV2 with TRBJ2-3, with a weak D call TRBD2 (6 bases). The V gene lost 3 bases and the J gene lost 0 bases, with 10 bases spanning the gap. CDR1 and CDR2 from the germline V gene are SNHLY and FYNNEI. CDR3 length: 15 residues. The CDR3 sequence is CASSEEGTSTDTQYF. The CDR3 bases are TGTGCCAGCAGTGAGGAGGGGACTAGCACAGATACGCAGTATTTT. Looking up the rest from reference TRBV2 and TRBJ2-3 gives the full variable domain: EPEVTQTPSHQVTQMGQEVILRCVPISNHLYFYWYRQILGQKVEFLVSFYNNEISEKSEIFDDQFSVERPDGSNFTLKIRSTKLEDSAMYFCASSEEGTSTDTQYFGPGTRLTVL.

The genes are TRBV6-5 and TRBJ1-2; possibly TRBD1 for D (6 bases). From germline, CDR1 is MNHEY and CDR2 SVGAGI. Trimming shortened V by 6 bases and J by 7 bases, and 18 bases separated the two germline ends. The CDR3 totals 14 residues. The CDR3 region is CASSHMGGGGGYTF. The CDR3 DNA follows: TGTGCCAGCAGCCACATGGGGGGAGGGGGTGGCTACACCTTC.

The chain links TRBV5-8 to TRBJ1-1; 7 nucleotides line up with TRBD1. Trimming cost V 2 bases and J 1 base; bases outside gene matches: 5. Germline V CDR1 and CDR2: SGHTS, YDEGEE. This CDR3 contains 15 residues. The CDR3 coding sequence is TGTGCCAGCAGCTTACCGGGACAGCCGAACACTGAAGCTTTCTTT. It is translated as CASSLPGQPNTEAFF.

This sequence joins TRBV7-9 and TRBJ2-5; possible D gene TRBD1, 6 bases. The germline CDR1 and CDR2 sequences are SEHNR and FQNEAQ (reference sequence). Trimming stripped 5 bases from V and 7 bases from J, with 17 bases between. The CDR3 has 14 amino acids. CDR3 region: CASSVRDTAWTQYF. The DNA of the CDR3 is TGTGCCAGCAGCGTTAGGGACACCGCGTGGACCCAGTACTTC.

The CDR3, as DNA: TGCGCCAGCAGTAATAGACGAGGGCCCCGGGAGCTGTTTTTT. This codes for CASSNRRGPRELFF. The gene calls are TRBV10-2 and TRBJ2-2, with D perhaps TRBD2 (5 bases). From germline, CDR1 is WSHSY and CDR2 SAAADI. The CDR3 loop spans 14 amino acids. The ends were cut back, 5 bases at V and 9 bases at J, with 16 bases in the middle.

This chain connects TRBV7-8 to TRBJ2-2, with 9 positions matching TRBD2. Germline V gene data show CDR1 as SGHVS and CDR2 as FQNEAQ. The CDR3 runs to 16 residues. With 6 bases clipped from V and 1 base from J, the junction kept 6 bases outside the gene matches. The DNA for the CDR3 is TGTGCCAGCAGATTGGAAGCGGGAGGGAACACCGGGGAGCTGTTTTTT. This translates into CASRLEAGGNTGELFF.

This clone was counted between two and nine times. This chain links TRBV7-9 with TRBJ1-4; the D gene is possibly TRBD1 (5 bases). The germline V and J ends were trimmed by 2 bases and 0 bases, with 10 bases remaining between them. CDR1 is SEHNR and CDR2 is FQNEAQ in the germline V gene (reference sequence). The CDR3 runs to 16 residues. Written as DNA, the CDR3 is TGTGCCAGCAGCTTACGGGGGGGGGCAACTAATGAAAAACTGTTTTTT. Translated: CASSLRGGATNEKLFF.

The chain is built from TRBV27 and TRBJ2-5, with 7 bases that match TRBD1. The ends lost 5 bases at V and 5 bases at J; junction bases unmatched: 8. Germline assignment: CDR1 MNHEY and CDR2 SMNVEV (reference sequence). The CDR3 is 14 residues long. In DNA, the CDR3 is TGTGCCAGCAGTCCACCGACAGGGCGCGAGACCCAGTACTTC. Its protein product is CASSPPTGRETQYF.

The rearrangement joins TRBV18 to TRBJ2-2; 11 bases line up with TRBD2. The CDR3 extends over 17 amino acids. Germline V gene data show CDR1 as KGHSH and CDR2 as LQKENI. The V and J ends lost 3 bases and 6 bases, in that order; junction bases with no gene match: 9. For the CDR3, the DNA is TGTGCCAGCTCACCCGTAATAGCGGGAGGGCCATCCGGGGAGCTGTTTTTT. Translated, it gives CASSPVIAGGPSGELFF.

The chain has TRBV7-2 and TRBJ2-1, with TRBD2 matching 11 bases. The junction had 5 bases not matched to a gene; V was cut back by 1 base and J by 9 bases. CDR3 length: 15 amino acids. CDR1 and CDR2 (germline): SGHTA, FQGNSA. The CDR3, as DNA: TGTGCCAGCAGCTTAGTAGCGGGAGGGCCAGGTGAGCAGTTCTTC. As protein: CASSLVAGGPGEQFF.

The rearrangement joins TRBV30 to TRBJ1-1, with D perhaps matching TRBD1 (5 bases). The V gene lost 4 bases and the J gene lost 0 bases, with 6 bases spanning the gap. Germline-derived CDR1 and CDR2 are GTSNPN and SVGIG (reference sequence). This CDR3 contains 12 residues. The CDR3 bases are TGTGCCTGGATACAGGTGAACACTGAAGCTTTCTTT. It encodes CAWIQVNTEAFF.

The rearrangement uses TRBV11-2 and TRBJ2-7; 7 bases align to TRBD1. The CDR3 is 12 residues long. CDR1 SGHAT and CDR2 FQNNGV come from the germline V gene. V shed 7 bases, J shed 5 bases, and the junction held 5 bases outside the gene matches. In DNA form, the CDR3 reads TGTGCCAGCACCAGGGGGAGCCACGAGCAGTACTTC. This sequence encodes CASTRGSHEQYF.

This chain links TRBV5-6 with TRBJ2-5; possibly TRBD1 for D (6 bases). Germline V gives CDR1 SGHDT, CDR2 YYEEEE. Trimming took off 6 bases at V and 4 bases at J, with 16 bases between the two ends. This CDR3 comprises 14 residues. CDR3 amino acids: CASTTAGARETQYF. Written as DNA, the CDR3 is TGTGCCAGCACCACCGCAGGGGCGAGAGAGACCCAGTACTTC.

The chain combines TRBV6-5 with TRBJ1-5; 7 bases agree with TRBD1. Germline V gene sequence: CDR1 MNHEY, CDR2 SVGAGI. Trimming removed 4 bases from V and 4 bases from J; junction bases left unmatched: 7. This CDR3 has 15 amino acids. The CDR3 reads CASSSIRDSNQPQHF. CDR3 nucleotides: TGTGCCAGCAGTTCCATCCGGGACAGTAATCAGCCCCAGCATTTT.

This sequence joins TRBV15 and TRBJ2-3, with no clear D. CDR1 and CDR2 from the germline V gene are LNHNV and YYDKDF (reference sequence). The germline V and J ends were trimmed by 0 bases and 2 bases, with 12 bases remaining between them. CDR3 length: 16 amino acids. CDR3 DNA: TGTGCCACCAGCAGAGATCAACCGGAGAACACAGATACGCAGTATTTT. This sequence encodes CATSRDQPENTDTQYF.

Notes on this clone: Other DNA sequences in the sample encode the same CDR3. The V gene is TRBV9, the J gene TRBJ2-1, with TRBD2 as a possible D gene (7 bases). The CDR3 has 15 residues. Germline V gene sequence: CDR1 SGDLS, CDR2 YYNGEE. Trimming cost V 2 bases and J 9 bases, with 18 bases left between them. CDR3 in DNA: TGTGCCAGCAGCGTGAGTGGGGGGGCTTCTGGTGAGCAGTTCTTC. It is translated as CASSVSGGASGEQFF.